Shown below are 11 T cell receptor beta chains from a single sample sequenced in a study of T cells after yellow fever vaccination. A single record per CDR3 protein comes from TCRdb applying MiXCR to the 5' RACE reads. The sample contains a few hundred thousand distinct CDR3 sequences, approximately 3.9% of which appear only once. Sequences were derived from PBMCs, sampled 5 days after the yellow fever booster vaccination. These receptors were obtained from a man younger than 35 who received the YFV17D yellow fever vaccine.

V usage is TRBV15 and J usage is TRBJ1-2; TRBD1 is a possible D gene (5 bases). The CDR3 consists of 13 residues. V lost 3 bases, J lost 2 bases, and 7 bases lay in between. Germline CDR1 LNHNV, CDR2 YYDKDF (reference sequence). The CDR3 sequence: CATSRAGNYGYTF. CDR3 DNA sequence: TGTGCCACCAGCAGGGCAGGGAACTATGGCTACACCTTC.

The rearrangement uses TRBV12-3 or TRBV12-4 and TRBJ2-5; TRBD1 aligns across 9 bases. The length of the CDR3 is 15 residues. The J segment lost 5 bases and the V segment lost 5 bases, leaving 9 bases of the junction unmatched. The CDR3 sequence: CASSTKQGAKETQYF. CDR3 DNA: TGTGCCAGCAGTACGAAACAGGGGGCGAAGGAGACCCAGTACTTC.

This clonotype was detected ten times or more. The CDR3, as DNA: TGTGCCAGCAGCTTAGCGTTGAGGGGGGGAGCAAATGAGCAGTTCTTC. This gives the protein CASSLALRGGANEQFF. The J gene is TRBJ2-1, the V gene TRBV7-2; D is perhaps TRBD2 (7 bases). The CDR3 runs to 16 residues. Trimming removed 0 bases at V and 7 bases at J, with 16 bases between. Germline assignment: CDR1 SGHTA and CDR2 FQGNSA.

The V and J genes are TRBV5-4 and TRBJ2-3, with D perhaps assigned TRBD1 or TRBD2 (5 bases each). Trimming left V 4 bases short and J 0 bases short, with 12 bases between. Looked up from germline, CDR1 is SGHNT and CDR2 is YYREEE (reference sequence). This CDR3 contains 15 residues. This chain's CDR3 is CASSLGRQSTDTQYF. The CDR3 region has the DNA TGTGCCAGCAGCCTGGGACGACAGAGCACAGATACGCAGTATTTT.

This clonotype has only a few counts. The chain couples TRBV6-2 or TRBV6-3 to TRBJ2-5, with 9 bases that match TRBD2. V lost 0 bases, J lost 2 bases, and 7 bases stayed unmatched. The germline V gene encodes CDR1 MNHEY and CDR2 SVGEGT. The CDR3 loop spans 17 amino acids. The CDR3 protein is CASSYSWLAGQQETQYF. CDR3 nucleotide sequence: TGTGCCAGCAGTTACTCGTGGCTAGCGGGGCAGCAAGAGACCCAGTACTTC.

The chain recombines TRBV3-1 with TRBJ1-2; a weak D match, TRBD1 (5 bases). CDR3 length: 14 residues. The germline gives CDR1 LGHDT, CDR2 YNNKEL (reference sequence). The germline V and J ends were trimmed by 0 bases and 6 bases, with 11 bases remaining between them. The CDR3 region has the DNA TGTGCCAGCAGCCAAGAGGGGGAAAGGGATGGCTACACCTTC. Amino acids: CASSQEGERDGYTF.

The chain couples TRBV6-5 to TRBJ2-7; a possible D gene is TRBD1 (7 bases). The length of the CDR3 is 13 residues. Germline lookup yields CDR1 MNHEY and CDR2 SVGAGI. Trimming cost V 0 bases and J 6 bases, with 9 bases left between them. The chain's CDR3 is CASSYSQGGEQYF. DNA of the CDR3: TGTGCCAGCAGTTACTCCCAGGGGGGCGAGCAGTACTTC.

This clonotype was seen a few times. This chain connects TRBV6-1 to TRBJ1-2; D may be TRBD1 (6 bases). Trimming left V 5 bases short and J 4 bases short, with 14 bases between. The CDR3 is 14 amino acids. In germline, CDR1 is MNHNS, CDR2 SASEGT. CDR3 bases: TGTGCCAGCAGTCGGGGGCACGGGGGCTATGGCTACACCTTC. Protein sequence: CASSRGHGGYGYTF.

V usage is TRBV5-6 and J usage is TRBJ1-5; D is unresolved. From germline, CDR1 is SGHDT and CDR2 YYEEEE. CDR3 size: 12 residues. Trimming removed 7 bases at V and 10 bases at J, with 15 bases between. The CDR3 nucleotides are TGTGCCAGCTCCGGTCGGGAGGGTCCCCAGCATTTT. Residues: CASSGREGPQHF.

This clonotype was counted between two and nine times. This chain links TRBV3-1 with TRBJ2-5; 7 bases map to TRBD2. Germline loops: CDR1 LGHDT, CDR2 YNNKEL (reference sequence). V lost 0 bases to trimming and J lost 4 bases; unmatched junction nucleotides: 8. The CDR3 contains 16 residues. The CDR3 reads CASSQDRTPGGETQYF. CDR3 coding DNA: TGTGCCAGCAGCCAAGATAGGACTCCGGGGGGAGAGACCCAGTACTTC.

This clonotype was counted many times. The chain recombines TRBV11-1 with TRBJ2-7; D uncertain. Germline V gene data show CDR1 as SGHAT and CDR2 as FQDESV (reference sequence). V was clipped by 6 bases and J by 0 bases, with 9 bases between them. The CDR3 runs to 13 residues. CDR3 sequence: CASSFGTSYEQYV. CDR3 nucleotide sequence: TGTGCCAGCAGTTTTGGAACCTCCTACGAGCAGTACGTC.